The clone carrying this T cell receptor (beta chain) occurred many times. What it recognizes is unknown. Every naive CD8 library was made from between about 18,000 and 1,100,000 sorted cells with 10%, 30% or 50% RNA. V lost 2 bases to trimming and J lost 4 bases; unmatched junction nucleotides: 3. This CDR3 region has 13 residues. Germline lookup yields CDR1 DFQATT and CDR2 SNEGSKA (reference sequence). The data were obtained in a study of molecular identifiers for immune sequencing clone quantification. The study, taken as a whole, reports: For highly expanded clones, sizes could be underestimated when identical TCR molecules share a barcode.

Bulk libraries came from a prior protocol with listed TCR primers. TCRdb redid the calling of the PCR reads with MiXCR, one entry per CDR3 protein. The sample consists of just under 650,000 distinct CDR3 sequences, roughly 21% of them appearing once. The sequenced sample consisted of naive CD8+ T cells from blood, with Jurkat cell RNA spiked in. The subset denotes: FACS-sorted CD8+CD4-CCR7+CD45RA+ naive T cells. This sequence was found in a human donor in good health. Some libraries in this study had Jurkat cell RNA spiked in. This chain links TRBV20-1 with TRBJ2-7, with 9 bases matching TRBD1. This chain's CDR3 is CSARWDRAYEQYF. The CDR3, as DNA: TGCAGTGCTAGATGGGACAGGGCTTACGAGCAGTACTTC.